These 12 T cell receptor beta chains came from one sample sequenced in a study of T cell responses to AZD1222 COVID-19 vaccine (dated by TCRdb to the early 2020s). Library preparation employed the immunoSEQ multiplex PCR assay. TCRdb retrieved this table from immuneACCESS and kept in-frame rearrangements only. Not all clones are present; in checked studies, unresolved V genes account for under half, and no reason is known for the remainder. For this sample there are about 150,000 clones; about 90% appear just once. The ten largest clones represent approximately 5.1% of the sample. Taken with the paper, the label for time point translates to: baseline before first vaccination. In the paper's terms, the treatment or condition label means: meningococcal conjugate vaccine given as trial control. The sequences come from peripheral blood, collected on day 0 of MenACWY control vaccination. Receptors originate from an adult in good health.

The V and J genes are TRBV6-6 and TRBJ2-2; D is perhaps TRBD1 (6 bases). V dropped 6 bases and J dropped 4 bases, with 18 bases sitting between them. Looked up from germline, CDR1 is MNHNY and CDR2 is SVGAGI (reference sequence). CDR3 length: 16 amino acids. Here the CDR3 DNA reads TGTGCCAGCAGCCAGGACAGTCCTGGGGTCACCGGGGAGCTGTTTTTT. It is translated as CASSQDSPGVTGELFF.

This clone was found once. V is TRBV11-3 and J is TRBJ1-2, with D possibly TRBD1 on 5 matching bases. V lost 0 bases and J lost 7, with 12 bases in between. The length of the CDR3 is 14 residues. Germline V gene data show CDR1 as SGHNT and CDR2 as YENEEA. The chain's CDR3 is CASSLDGADAGYTF. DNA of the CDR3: TGTGCCAGCAGCTTAGATGGGGCAGATGCTGGCTACACCTTC. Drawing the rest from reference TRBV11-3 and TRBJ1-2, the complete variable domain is EAGVVQSPRYKIIEKKQPVAFWCNPISGHNTLYWYLQNLGQGPELLIRYENEEAVDDSQLPKDRFSAERLKGVDSTLKIQPAELGDSAVYLCASSLDGADAGYTFGSGTRLTVV.

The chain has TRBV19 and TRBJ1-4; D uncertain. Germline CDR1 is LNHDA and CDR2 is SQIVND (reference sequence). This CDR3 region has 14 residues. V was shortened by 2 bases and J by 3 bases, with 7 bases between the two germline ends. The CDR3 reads CASSIQEPNEKLFF. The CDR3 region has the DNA TGTGCCAGTAGTATACAGGAGCCTAATGAAAAACTGTTTTTT.

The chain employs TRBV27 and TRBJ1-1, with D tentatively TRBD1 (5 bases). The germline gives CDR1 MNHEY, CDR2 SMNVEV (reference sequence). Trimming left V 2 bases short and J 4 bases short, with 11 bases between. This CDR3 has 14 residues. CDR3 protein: CASSLDSSLTEAFF. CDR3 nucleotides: TGTGCCAGCAGTTTAGACAGCTCCCTCACTGAAGCTTTCTTT.

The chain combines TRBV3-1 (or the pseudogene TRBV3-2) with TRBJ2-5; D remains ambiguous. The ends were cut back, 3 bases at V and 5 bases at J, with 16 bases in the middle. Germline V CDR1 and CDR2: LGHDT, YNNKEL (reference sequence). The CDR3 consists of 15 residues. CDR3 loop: CASSQAGLSGETQYF. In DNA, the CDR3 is TGTGCCAGCAGCCAGGCCGGGCTTTCTGGGGAGACCCAGTACTTC.

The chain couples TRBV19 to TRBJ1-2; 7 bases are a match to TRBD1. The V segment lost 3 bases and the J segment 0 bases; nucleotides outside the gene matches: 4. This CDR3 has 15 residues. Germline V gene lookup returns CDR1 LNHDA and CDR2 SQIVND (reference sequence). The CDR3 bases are TGTGCCAGTAGTATTGGGACAGTAGCTAACTATGGCTACACCTTC. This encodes CASSIGTVANYGYTF.

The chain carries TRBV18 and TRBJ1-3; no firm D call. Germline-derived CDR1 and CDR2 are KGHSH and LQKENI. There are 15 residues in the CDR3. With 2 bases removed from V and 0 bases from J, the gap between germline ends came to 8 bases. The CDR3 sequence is CASSPSPSSGNTIYF. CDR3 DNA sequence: TGTGCCAGCTCACCATCCCCTAGCTCTGGAAACACCATATATTTT. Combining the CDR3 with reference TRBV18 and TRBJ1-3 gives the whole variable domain NAGVMQNPRHLVRRRGQEARLRCSPMKGHSHVYWYRQLPEEGLKFMVYLQKENIIDESGMPKERFSAEFPKEGPSILRIQQVVRGDSAAYFCASSPSPSSGNTIYFGEGSWLTVV.

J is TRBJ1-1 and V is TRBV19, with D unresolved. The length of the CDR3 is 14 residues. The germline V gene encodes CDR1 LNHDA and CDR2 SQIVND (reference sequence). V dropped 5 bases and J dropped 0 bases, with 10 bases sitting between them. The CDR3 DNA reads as TGTGCCAGTAGTCTCATGAGGGTGAACACTGAAGCTTTCTTT. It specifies CASSLMRVNTEAFF. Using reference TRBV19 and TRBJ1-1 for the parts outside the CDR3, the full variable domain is DGGITQSPKYLFRKEGQNVTLSCEQNLNHDAMYWYRQDPGQGLRLIYYSQIVNDFQKGDIAEGYSVSREKKESFPLTVTSAQKNPTAFYLCASSLMRVNTEAFFGQGTRLTVV.

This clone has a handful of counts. CDR3 residues: CASSLGRPGQGNTEAFF. In nucleotides, the CDR3 is TGCGCCAGCAGCTTGGGACGACCGGGACAGGGGAACACTGAAGCTTTCTTT. The chain recombines TRBV5-1 with TRBJ1-1, with 9 bases matching TRBD1. The V segment lost 0 bases and the J segment 1 base; nucleotides outside the gene matches: 7. CDR1 and CDR2 (germline): SGHRS, YFSETQ. This CDR3 region has 17 residues.

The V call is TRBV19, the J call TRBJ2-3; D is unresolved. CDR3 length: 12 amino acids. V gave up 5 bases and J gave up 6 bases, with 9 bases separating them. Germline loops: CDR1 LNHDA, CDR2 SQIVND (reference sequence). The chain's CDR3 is CASSPSRDTQYF. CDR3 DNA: TGTGCCAGTAGTCCCAGTCGTGATACGCAGTATTTT.

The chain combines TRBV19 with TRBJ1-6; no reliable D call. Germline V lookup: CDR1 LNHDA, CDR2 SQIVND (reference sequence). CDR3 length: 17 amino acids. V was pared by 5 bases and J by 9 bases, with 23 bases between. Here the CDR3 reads CASSEDYGLIVGSPLHF. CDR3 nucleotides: TGTGCCAGTAGTGAGGACTACGGATTAATTGTGGGTTCACCCCTCCACTTT. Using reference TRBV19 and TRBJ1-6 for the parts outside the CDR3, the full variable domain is DGGITQSPKYLFRKEGQNVTLSCEQNLNHDAMYWYRQDPGQGLRLIYYSQIVNDFQKGDIAEGYSVSREKKESFPLTVTSAQKNPTAFYLCASSEDYGLIVGSPLHFGNGTRLTVT.

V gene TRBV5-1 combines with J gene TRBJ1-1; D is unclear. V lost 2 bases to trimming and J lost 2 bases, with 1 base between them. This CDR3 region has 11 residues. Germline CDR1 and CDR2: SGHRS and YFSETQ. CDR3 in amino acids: CASSLNTEAFF. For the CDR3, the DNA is TGCGCCAGCAGCTTAAACACTGAAGCTTTCTTT.